A single sample gave rise to the 22 T cell receptor beta chains below, sequenced in a study of human T cells and chemical hapten exposure. TCRdb independently ran MiXCR on the RACE reads; one entry per CDR3 protein. The sample comprises approximately 82,000 distinct CDR3 sequences, roughly a tenth of which are singletons, and around 2.3% rests with the top ten. The time point: patch test 1, 2 weeks after DPC sensitization. This sample's treatment: therapeutic diphenylcyclopropenone sensitization with weekly scalp DPC. The sequenced sample was whole blood, obtained in connection with sensitization to the hapten diphenylcyclopropenone (DPC). Every receptor here comes from a man in his forties with alopecia areata. Some clones in this sample may be carry-over from other donors' samples.

This chain joins TRBV12-3 or TRBV12-4 and TRBJ1-4; tentative D call: TRBD1 (5 bases). Trimming pared 5 bases from V and 6 bases from J, leaving 10 bases between. The CDR3 has 13 residues. The CDR3 spells CASSGTVYEKLFF. In DNA form, the CDR3 reads TGTGCCAGCAGTGGGACCGTGTATGAAAAACTGTTTTTT.

DNA of the CDR3: TGTGCCAGCAGTGACGATGGGTCCTCGGTCGCGGGGGCGCGAACCGGGGAGCTGTTTTTT. Translation: CASSDDGSSVAGARTGELFF. The genes are TRBV6-1 and TRBJ2-2; weak D call: TRBD2 (7 bases). The CDR3 consists of 20 residues. Trimming took off 3 bases at V and 5 bases at J, with 28 bases between the two ends. Germline V gene lookup returns CDR1 MNHNS and CDR2 SASEGT.

This clonotype was detected a few times. The genes are TRBV5-1 and TRBJ2-5; D possibly corresponds to TRBD1 (6 bases). The germline CDR1 and CDR2 sequences are SGHRS and YFSETQ. The CDR3 spans 12 residues. Between the trimmed V and J ends, which lost 6 bases and 4 bases, there was a span of 10 bases. The chain's CDR3 is CASTRGLETQYF. In DNA, the CDR3 is TGCGCCAGCACCAGGGGATTAGAGACCCAGTACTTC.

The DNA for the CDR3 is TGTGCCAGCAGCGTAGAGCCCGAAGGTACGCAGTATTTT. This sequence encodes CASSVEPEGTQYF. The V call is TRBV9, the J call TRBJ2-3; no reliable D call. This CDR3 spans 13 amino acids. Germline-derived CDR1 and CDR2 are SGDLS and YYNGEE. V lost 0 bases, J lost 8 bases, and 10 bases lay in between.

The chain has TRBV4-2 and TRBJ2-1; 7 positions agree with TRBD2. Germline CDR1 LGHNA, CDR2 YNFKEQ. V was pared by 0 bases and J by 3 bases, with 5 bases of the junction left unmatched. The CDR3 runs 16 residues. The CDR3 reads CASSQEGLAVYNEQFF. The CDR3 DNA sequence: TGTGCCAGCAGCCAAGAGGGGCTAGCGGTCTACAATGAGCAGTTCTTC.

In its sample, this clonotype was seen a few times. Sequence at one end of the junction differs from germline and may be a read error. V gene TRBV12-3 or TRBV12-4 combines with J gene TRBJ1-1, with TRBD1 as a possible D gene (6 bases). This CDR3 has 14 amino acids. The CDR3 here is CASNEGGLNTEAFF. The CDR3 nucleotides read TGTGCCAGCAACGAGGGGGGTTTGAACACCGAAGCTTTCTTT.

This clonotype was counted a few times. This chain connects TRBV2 to TRBJ2-5; 8 bases map to TRBD2. The CDR3 runs to 14 residues. After removal of 8 bases from V and 4 bases from J, the junction contained 9 bases not matched to a gene. Germline CDR1 and CDR2: SNHLY and FYNNEI. In DNA form, the CDR3 reads TGTGCCAGCTCCTTCGGGGGGGCCCCAGAGACCCAGTACTTC. As protein: CASSFGGAPETQYF.

This rearrangement joins TRBV7-8 to TRBJ2-5, with D tentatively TRBD1 or TRBD2 (5 bases each). This CDR3 has 15 residues. V was cut by 5 bases and J by 1 base, with 14 bases left in between. CDR1 and CDR2 (germline): SGHVS, FQNEAQ. The CDR3 reads CASSPRYGGQETQYF. The CDR3 DNA sequence: TGTGCCAGCAGCCCCCGGTATGGGGGCCAAGAGACCCAGTACTTC. The full variable domain, its missing parts supplied by reference TRBV7-8 and TRBJ2-5, is GAGVSQSPRYKVAKRGQDVALRCDPISGHVSLFWYQQALGQGPEFLTYFQNEAQLDKSGLPSDRFFAERPEGSVSTLKIQRTQQEDSAVYLCASSPRYGGQETQYFGPGTRLLVL.

This chain joins TRBV12-3 or TRBV12-4 and TRBJ2-3, with D unclear. CDR3 length: 15 amino acids. V was shortened by 3 bases and J by 4 bases, with 14 bases between the two germline ends. CDR3 loop: CASSLRLVPADTQYF. The CDR3 bases are TGTGCCAGCAGTTTGAGGCTAGTTCCCGCAGATACGCAGTATTTT.

The table lists this clonotype with a few counts. CDR3 in DNA: TGTGCCAGTAGTCGGGACAGTGCGTACAATGAGCAGTTCTTC. It yields the protein CASSRDSAYNEQFF. The chain is built from TRBV19 and TRBJ2-1, with 7 bases that match TRBD1. Germline CDR1 reads LNHDA; CDR2 reads SQIVND (reference sequence). The CDR3 loop spans 14 amino acids. J gave up 4 bases and V 5 bases, and 5 bases lay outside the gene matches.

This clonotype was picked up many times. The rearrangement uses TRBV7-3 and TRBJ2-3; 10 bases are a match to TRBD2. CDR1 and CDR2 (germline): SGHTA, FQGTGA. The CDR3 is 14 amino acids. V lost 2 bases to trimming and J lost 6 bases; unmatched junction nucleotides: 2. CDR3 amino acids: CASSLASGSDTQYF. The CDR3 nucleotides read TGTGCCAGCAGCTTAGCTAGCGGGAGCGATACGCAGTATTTT.

This clonotype was observed a few times. This chain joins TRBV4-1 and TRBJ2-1; maybe TRBD2 (5 bases). The V gene's germline CDR1 is MGHRA and CDR2 YSYEKL. V was shortened by 0 bases and J by 1 base, with 10 bases between the two germline ends. The CDR3 is 16 amino acids. The CDR3: CASSQEPSRSYNEQFF. CDR3 in DNA: TGCGCCAGCAGCCAAGAACCTAGCAGGTCCTACAATGAGCAGTTCTTC.

This clonotype was counted only a few times. The V gene is TRBV10-3, the J gene TRBJ2-3; 7 bases are a match to TRBD1. J gave up 3 bases and V 6 bases, and 9 bases lay outside the gene matches. Per germline, CDR1 ENHRY and CDR2 SYGVKD. The CDR3 totals 15 residues. CDR3 DNA sequence: TGTGCCATCAGATCCGAGACAGGGCAGACAGATACGCAGTATTTT. Its protein product is CAIRSETGQTDTQYF.

There are many counts of this clonotype. V gene TRBV6-5 combines with J gene TRBJ1-5; D unclear. The V end was cut by 4 bases, the J end by 3 bases, with 19 bases between. Germline CDR1 is MNHEY and CDR2 is SVGAGI. This CDR3 has 17 residues. CDR3 coding DNA: TGTGCCAGCAGTTCACACGTAGGAGGGTCGGACAATCAGCCCCAGCATTTT. Protein product: CASSSHVGGSDNQPQHF.

The chain is built from TRBV7-9 and TRBJ2-5; 11 bases are shared with TRBD2. The CDR3 is 17 amino acids. V dropped 4 bases and J dropped 4; count of bases not matched to a gene: 11. The germline V gene has CDR1 SEHNR and CDR2 FQNEAQ (reference sequence). The CDR3 DNA follows: TGTGCCAGCAGCTCCTCCCTGACTAGCGGGACGGGAGAGACCCAGTACTTC. Protein: CASSSSLTSGTGETQYF.

The chain joins TRBV19 to TRBJ2-2; 7 bases agree with TRBD1. This CDR3 contains 18 residues. V lost 6 bases and J lost 0; bases outside the gene matches: 13. The germline CDR1 and CDR2 sequences are LNHDA and SQIVND (reference sequence). CDR3 DNA sequence: TGTGCCAGTAGAAGGGGCAGGACAGGAACTGCGAACACCGGGGAGCTGTTTTTT. This gives the protein CASRRGRTGTANTGELFF.

This clonotype was picked up a small number of times. The chain's CDR3 is CASSLVPGASEAFF. The DNA for the CDR3 is TGTGCCAGCAGCTTAGTTCCAGGGGCTTCTGAAGCTTTCTTT. The chain carries TRBV7-2 and TRBJ1-1; D possibly corresponds to TRBD1 (6 bases). CDR1 is SGHTA, CDR2 FQGNSA, per germline. The V and J ends lost 1 base and 6 bases respectively, with 12 bases between them. CDR3 length: 14 residues. Drawing the rest from reference TRBV7-2 and TRBJ1-1, the complete variable domain is GAGVSQSPSNKVTEKGKDVELRCDPISGHTALYWYRQSLGQGLEFLIYFQGNSAPDKSGLPSDRFSAERTGGSVSTLTIQRTQQEDSAVYLCASSLVPGASEAFFGQGTRLTVV.

The chain has TRBV18 and TRBJ2-7; D is perhaps TRBD1 (6 bases). Germline CDR1 is KGHSH and CDR2 is LQKENI. The CDR3 is 16 amino acids. With 3 bases removed from V and 0 bases from J, the gap between germline ends came to 15 bases. The CDR3, as DNA: TGTGCCAGCTCACCTATTACAGGGCCGAGCTCCTACGAGCAGTACGTC. As protein: CASSPITGPSSYEQYV.

The sample holds a few counts of this clonotype. V gene TRBV6-5 combines with J gene TRBJ2-5, with 13 bases aligning to TRBD2. The CDR3 has 16 residues. In germline, CDR1 is MNHEY, CDR2 SVGAGI. V was pared by 5 bases and J by 3 bases, with 6 bases of the junction left unmatched. CDR3 bases: TGTGCCAGCAGTCCCTCAGGACTAGCGGGAGAAGAGACCCAGTACTTC. Translation gives CASSPSGLAGEETQYF.

This clonotype has ten or more counts. The J gene is TRBJ2-5, the V gene TRBV12-3 or TRBV12-4, with 11 nucleotides matching TRBD1. This CDR3 comprises 15 residues. Trimming cost V 1 base and J 5 bases; bases outside gene matches: 3. The CDR3 region is CASSLGTGGAETQYF. The CDR3 bases are TGTGCCAGCAGTTTAGGGACAGGGGGCGCGGAGACCCAGTACTTC.

This rearrangement joins TRBV29-1 to TRBJ1-1; D not certain. V was pared by 7 bases and J by 1 base, with 7 bases between. Per the germline V gene, CDR1 is SQVTM and CDR2 is ANQGSEA. The CDR3 spans 11 residues. Written as DNA, the CDR3 is TGCAGCGGAGGAGAGAACACTGAAGCTTTCTTT. Its protein product is CSGGENTEAFF.

This clonotype turned up a few times. For the CDR3, the DNA is TGTGCCAGCACCCCCCGCGGGATCCAAGAGACCCAGTACTTC. It translates to CASTPRGIQETQYF. V and J are TRBV12-3 or TRBV12-4 and TRBJ2-5; the D gene is possibly TRBD2 (6 bases). This CDR3 comprises 14 residues. V was cut by 7 bases and J by 1 base, with 13 bases left in between.